The source of this T cell receptor beta chain is a study of cytomegalovirus exposure and HLA in healthy donors. The germline V and J ends were trimmed by 4 bases and 4 bases, with 15 bases remaining between them. This CDR3 is 15 amino acids long. Germline V lookup: CDR1 MGHDK, CDR2 SYGVNS. Study results and caveats: It has been reported that TCR beta sequences accurately predicted the HLA-A and HLA-B alleles of most subjects. With later analysis, a missense DCLRE1C variant became linked to TCR beta V- and J-gene trimming.

Notes on this clone: The antigen is unknown.

The donors comprised healthy bone marrow donors. PCR used 60 Vbeta primers and 13 Jbeta primers. Per the study methods: As a later analysis found, there were 82 million or so unique TCR beta chains, of which roughly 11 million were shared. Sequenced by immunoSEQ multiplex PCR; TCRdb stores in-frame clones only, minus some. V, J and clone size are taken as reported in that table, and D and trimming were inferred from the DNA itself. The sample includes about 160,000 clones, 76% of them seen just once. Sequencing was performed on PBMCs. The chain is built from TRBV25-1 and TRBJ2-3; no clear D. The origin of this receptor is a man between 60 and 75 years old in good health and CMV-seronegative. CDR3 amino acids: CASSGAYGIADTQYF. The CDR3 region has the DNA TGTGCCAGCAGTGGGGCTTATGGAATCGCAGATACGCAGTATTTT.